The 13 T cell receptor beta chains below all came from one sample that was sequenced in a study of blood T cell repertoires in COVID-19. TCRdb's copy holds only in-frame clones and misses some; the assay was immunoSEQ multiplex PCR. The sample has roughly 290,000 clones; 70% to 90% are singletons. The sample was peripheral blood. All receptors derive from a human donor with COVID-19, enrolled during active disease. The donor label of this sample is uncertain.

The CDR3 here is CASSLDLGGGGTYGYTF. The CDR3 nucleotides are TGTGCCAGCAGCTTGGACCTCGGGGGAGGGGGGACGTATGGCTACACCTTC. The V gene is TRBV5-6, the J gene TRBJ1-2, with D tentatively TRBD1 (6 bases). The V end lost 0 bases, the J end lost 5 bases, and 20 bases lay between the germline ends. The CDR3 loop spans 17 amino acids. The V gene's germline CDR1 is SGHDT and CDR2 YYEEEE.

The CDR3 nucleotides are TGTGCCAGCAGCCAAGAAGGGGGAAATAGCGGGAGGGACACAGATACGCAGTATTTT. This encodes CASSQEGGNSGRDTDTQYF. The V and J genes are TRBV4-2 and TRBJ2-3; TRBD2 agrees at 11 bases. The trim removed 0 bases at V and 2 bases at J, leaving 10 bases unmatched. The CDR3 consists of 19 residues. Germline loops: CDR1 LGHNA, CDR2 YNFKEQ.

This chain connects TRBV10-3 to TRBJ2-1; TRBD2 agrees at 14 bases. CDR1 is ENHRY, CDR2 SYGVKD, per germline. Trimming removed 4 bases from V and 8 bases from J; junction bases left unmatched: 4. This CDR3 contains 15 residues. CDR3 coding DNA: TGTGCCATCAGTGCTGGGACTAGCGGGAGCTATGAGCAGTTCTTC. This translates into CAISAGTSGSYEQFF.

CDR3 in amino acids: CASSQDPFPTNTIYF. The CDR3 DNA follows: TGCGCCAGCAGCCAAGATCCTTTCCCTACCAACACCATATATTTT. This chain joins TRBV4-1 and TRBJ1-3; D not certain. The CDR3 is made up of 15 amino acids. Looked up from germline, CDR1 is MGHRA and CDR2 is YSYEKL. With 0 bases removed from V and 7 bases from J, the gap between germline ends came to 13 bases.

V is TRBV5-4 and J is TRBJ1-1; 8 positions match TRBD1. Germline assignment: CDR1 SGHNT and CDR2 YYREEE (reference sequence). CDR3 length: 14 amino acids. V gave up 1 base and J gave up 4 bases; unmatched junction bases: 3. CDR3 in amino acids: CASSLSGGFTEAFF. In DNA form, the CDR3 reads TGTGCCAGCAGCTTGTCAGGGGGCTTCACTGAAGCTTTCTTT.

The chain employs TRBV27 and TRBJ2-2; 7 bases are a match to TRBD1. The ends lost 5 bases at V and 12 bases at J; junction bases unmatched: 12. CDR1 and CDR2 (germline): MNHEY, SMNVEV (reference sequence). The CDR3 covers 14 residues. The CDR3 here is CASSTRQGAAQLFF. The CDR3 DNA sequence: TGTGCCAGCAGTACACGACAGGGAGCGGCCCAGCTGTTTTTT.

V and J are TRBV6-6 and TRBJ2-7; D is undetermined. Germline CDR1 MNHNY, CDR2 SVGAGI (reference sequence). V was trimmed by 6 bases and J by 0 bases, leaving 6 bases between them. The CDR3 runs 12 residues. CDR3 nucleotides: TGTGCCAGCAGCCTACCCTCCTACGAGCAGTACTTC. It translates to CASSLPSYEQYF.

The gene calls are TRBV7-3 and TRBJ2-2; 10 positions match TRBD2. V shed 4 bases and J 1 base; nucleotides not matched to a gene: 6. Germline assignment: CDR1 SGHTA and CDR2 FQGTGA. CDR3 size: 17 residues. The CDR3 DNA sequence: TGTGCCAGCAGCTCGCAACCTAGCGGGAGGAACACCGGGGAGCTGTTTTTT. Translating it yields CASSSQPSGRNTGELFF.

The V gene is TRBV27, the J gene TRBJ1-2; D not resolved. Germline V gene sequence: CDR1 MNHEY, CDR2 SMNVEV (reference sequence). The CDR3 has 13 residues. Trimming stripped 2 bases from V and 13 bases from J, with 17 bases between. The CDR3 spells CASSLATAWVPTF. The DNA for the CDR3 is TGTGCCAGCAGTTTAGCTACAGCCTGGGTTCCCACCTTC.

The rearrangement links TRBV18 to TRBJ2-5, with D tentatively TRBD2 (7 bases). This CDR3 is 14 amino acids long. Trimming removed 3 bases from V and 3 bases from J, with 11 bases in between. Germline-derived CDR1 and CDR2 are KGHSH and LQKENI. In DNA, the CDR3 is TGTGCCAGCTCACCTCGCGGGGGCAAAGAGACCCAGTACTTC. Encoded protein: CASSPRGGKETQYF.

This clone has just one count. The chain employs TRBV6-5 and TRBJ2-2; 8 bases agree with TRBD1. The CDR3 is made up of 14 amino acids. Trimming took 7 bases from V and 2 from J; bases not matched to a gene: 3. Looked up from germline, CDR1 is MNHEY and CDR2 is SVGAGI. The CDR3 here is CASTDRANTGELFF. CDR3 nucleotide sequence: TGTGCCAGCACGGACAGGGCTAACACCGGGGAGCTGTTTTTT.

V usage is TRBV7-3 and J usage is TRBJ2-1, with D tentatively TRBD2 (7 bases). The CDR3 loop spans 16 amino acids. Germline V gene sequence: CDR1 SGHTA, CDR2 FQGTGA. V lost 5 bases and J 0 bases, leaving 14 bases between the germline ends. For the CDR3, the DNA is TGTGCCAGCAGCCCAACCGGGGGGCGCTCCTACAATGAGCAGTTCTTC. Translating it yields CASSPTGGRSYNEQFF.

The chain uses TRBV29-1 and TRBJ2-3; 7 bases are shared with TRBD1. Trimming cost V 6 bases and J 0 bases; bases outside gene matches: 0. CDR1 is SQVTM and CDR2 is ANQGSEA in the germline V gene. The CDR3 loop spans 12 amino acids. CDR3 DNA: TGCAGCGTGGACAGGAGCACAGATACGCAGTATTTT. It translates to CSVDRSTDTQYF.